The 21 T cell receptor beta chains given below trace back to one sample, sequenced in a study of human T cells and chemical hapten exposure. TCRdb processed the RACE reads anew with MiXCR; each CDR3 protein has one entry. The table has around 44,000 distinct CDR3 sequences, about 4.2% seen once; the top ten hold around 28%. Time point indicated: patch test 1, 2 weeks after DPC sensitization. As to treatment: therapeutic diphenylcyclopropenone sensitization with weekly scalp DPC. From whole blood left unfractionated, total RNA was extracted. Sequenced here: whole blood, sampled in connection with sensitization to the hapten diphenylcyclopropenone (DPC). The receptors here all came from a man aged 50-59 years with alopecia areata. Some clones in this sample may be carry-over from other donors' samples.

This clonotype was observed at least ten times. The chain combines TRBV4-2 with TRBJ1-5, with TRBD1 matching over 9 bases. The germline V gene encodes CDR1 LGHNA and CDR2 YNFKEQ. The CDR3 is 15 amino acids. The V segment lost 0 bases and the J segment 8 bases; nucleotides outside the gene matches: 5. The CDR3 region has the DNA TGTGCCAGCAGCCAAGAGGGACAGGGAGATGAGCCCCAGCATTTT. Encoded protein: CASSQEGQGDEPQHF.

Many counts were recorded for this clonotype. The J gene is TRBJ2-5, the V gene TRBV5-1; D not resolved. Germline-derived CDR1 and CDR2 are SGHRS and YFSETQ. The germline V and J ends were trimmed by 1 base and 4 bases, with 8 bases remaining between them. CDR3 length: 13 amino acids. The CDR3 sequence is CASSLFSRETQYF. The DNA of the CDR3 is TGCGCCAGCAGCTTGTTCTCAAGAGAGACCCAGTACTTC.

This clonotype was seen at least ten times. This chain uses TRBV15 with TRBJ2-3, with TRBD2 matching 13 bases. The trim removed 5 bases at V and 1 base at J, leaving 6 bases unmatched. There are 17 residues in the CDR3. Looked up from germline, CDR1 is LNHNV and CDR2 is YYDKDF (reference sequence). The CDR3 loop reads CATSYGLAGEGTDTQYF. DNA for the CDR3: TGTGCCACCAGCTACGGACTAGCGGGAGAGGGCACAGATACGCAGTATTTT.

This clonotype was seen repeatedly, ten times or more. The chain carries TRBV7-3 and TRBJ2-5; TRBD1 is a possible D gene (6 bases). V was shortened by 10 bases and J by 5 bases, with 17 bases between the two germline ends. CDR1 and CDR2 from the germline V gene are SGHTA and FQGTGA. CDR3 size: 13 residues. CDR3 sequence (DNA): TGTGCCACCGCCATAGGGGGTTACGAGACCCAGTACTTC. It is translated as CATAIGGYETQYF. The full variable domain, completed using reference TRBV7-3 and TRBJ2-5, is GAGVSQTPSNKVTEKGKYVELRCDPISGHTALYWYRQSLGQGPEFLIYFQGTGAADDSGLPNDRFFAVRPEGSVSTLKIQRTERGDSAVYLCATAIGGYETQYFGPGTRLLVL.

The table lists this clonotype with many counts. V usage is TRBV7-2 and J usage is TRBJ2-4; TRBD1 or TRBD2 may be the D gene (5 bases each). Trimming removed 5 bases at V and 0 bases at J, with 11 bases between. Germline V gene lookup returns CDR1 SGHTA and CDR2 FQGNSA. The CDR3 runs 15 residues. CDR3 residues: CASSGDPRAKNIQYF. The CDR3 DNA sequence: TGTGCCAGCAGCGGGGACCCTAGAGCCAAAAACATTCAGTACTTC.

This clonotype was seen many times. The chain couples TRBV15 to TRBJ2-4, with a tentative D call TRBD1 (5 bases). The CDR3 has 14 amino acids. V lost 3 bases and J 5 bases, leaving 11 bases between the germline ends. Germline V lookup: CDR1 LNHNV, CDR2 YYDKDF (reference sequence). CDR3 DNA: TGTGCCACCAGCAGGGGTGACAGCGAAAACATTCAGTACTTC. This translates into CATSRGDSENIQYF.

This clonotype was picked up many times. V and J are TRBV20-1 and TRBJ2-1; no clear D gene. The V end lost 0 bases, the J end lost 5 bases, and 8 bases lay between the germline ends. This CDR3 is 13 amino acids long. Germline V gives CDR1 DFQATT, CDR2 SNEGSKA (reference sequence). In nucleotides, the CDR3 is TGCAGTGCTAGAGATACGAACCACAATGAGCAGTTCTTC. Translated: CSARDTNHNEQFF.

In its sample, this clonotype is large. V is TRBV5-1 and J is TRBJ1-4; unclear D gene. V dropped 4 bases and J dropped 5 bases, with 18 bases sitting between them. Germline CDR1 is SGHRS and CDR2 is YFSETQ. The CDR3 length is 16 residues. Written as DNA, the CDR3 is TGCGCCAGCAGCCCCGAGGACCTCGGCCCAAATGAAAAACTGTTTTTT. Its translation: CASSPEDLGPNEKLFF.

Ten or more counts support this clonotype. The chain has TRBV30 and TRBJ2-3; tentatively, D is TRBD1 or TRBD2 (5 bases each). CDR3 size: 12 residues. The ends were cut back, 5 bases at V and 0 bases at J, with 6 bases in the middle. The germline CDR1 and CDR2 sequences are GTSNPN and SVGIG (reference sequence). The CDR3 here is CAWGDSTDTQYF. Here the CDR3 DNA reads TGTGCCTGGGGGGACAGCACAGATACGCAGTATTTT.

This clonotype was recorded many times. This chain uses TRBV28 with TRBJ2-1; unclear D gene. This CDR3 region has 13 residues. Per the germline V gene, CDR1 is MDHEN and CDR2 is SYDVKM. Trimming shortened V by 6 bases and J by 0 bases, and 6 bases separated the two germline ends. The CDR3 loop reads CASSRSSYNEQFF. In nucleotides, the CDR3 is TGTGCCAGCAGCCGAAGCTCCTACAATGAGCAGTTCTTC.

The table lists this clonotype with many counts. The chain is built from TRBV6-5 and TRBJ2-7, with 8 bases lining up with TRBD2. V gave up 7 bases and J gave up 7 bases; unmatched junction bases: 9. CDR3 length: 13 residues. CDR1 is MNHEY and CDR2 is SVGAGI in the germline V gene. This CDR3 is CASTRARGEEQYF. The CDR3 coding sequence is TGTGCCAGCACCAGAGCGCGGGGGGAAGAGCAGTACTTC.

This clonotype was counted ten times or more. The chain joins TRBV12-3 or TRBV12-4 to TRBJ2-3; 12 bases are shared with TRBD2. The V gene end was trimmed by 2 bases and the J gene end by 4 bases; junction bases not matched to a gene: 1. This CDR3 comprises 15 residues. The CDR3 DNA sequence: TGTGCCAGCAGTTTAAGACTAGCGGGGGCAGATACGCAGTATTTT. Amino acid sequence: CASSLRLAGADTQYF.

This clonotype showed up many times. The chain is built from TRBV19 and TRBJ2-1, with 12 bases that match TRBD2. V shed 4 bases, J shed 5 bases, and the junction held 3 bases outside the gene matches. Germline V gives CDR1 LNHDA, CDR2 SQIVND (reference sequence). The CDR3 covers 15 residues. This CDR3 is CASSRTSGRNNEQFF. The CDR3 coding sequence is TGTGCCAGTAGTAGAACTAGCGGGAGGAACAATGAGCAGTTCTTC.

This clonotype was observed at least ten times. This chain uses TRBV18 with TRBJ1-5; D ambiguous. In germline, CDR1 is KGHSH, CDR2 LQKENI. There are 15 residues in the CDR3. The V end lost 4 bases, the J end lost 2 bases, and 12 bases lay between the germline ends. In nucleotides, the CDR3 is TGTGCCAGCTCACGTGTAGGTAGTGGCAATCAGCCCCAGCATTTT. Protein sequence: CASSRVGSGNQPQHF.

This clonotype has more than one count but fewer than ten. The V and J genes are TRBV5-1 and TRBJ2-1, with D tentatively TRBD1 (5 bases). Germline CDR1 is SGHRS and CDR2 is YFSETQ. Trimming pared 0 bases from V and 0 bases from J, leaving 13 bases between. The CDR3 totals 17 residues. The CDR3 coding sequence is TGCGCCAGCAGCTTGGAGCCAGGGCTAAGCTCCTACAATGAGCAGTTCTTC. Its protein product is CASSLEPGLSSYNEQFF.

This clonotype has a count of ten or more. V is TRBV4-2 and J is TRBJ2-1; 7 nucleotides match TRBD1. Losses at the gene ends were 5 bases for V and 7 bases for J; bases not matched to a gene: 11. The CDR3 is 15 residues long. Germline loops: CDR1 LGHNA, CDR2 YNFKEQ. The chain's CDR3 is CASSGTQGRSNEQFF. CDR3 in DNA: TGTGCCAGCAGCGGGACACAGGGGCGCAGTAATGAGCAGTTCTTC.

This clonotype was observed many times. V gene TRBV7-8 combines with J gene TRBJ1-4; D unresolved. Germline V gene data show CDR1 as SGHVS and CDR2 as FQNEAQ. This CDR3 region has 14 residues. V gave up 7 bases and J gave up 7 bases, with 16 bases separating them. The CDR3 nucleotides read TGTGCCAGCAACATAGGCAGGTCGGGTGAAAAACTGTTTTTT. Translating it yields CASNIGRSGEKLFF.

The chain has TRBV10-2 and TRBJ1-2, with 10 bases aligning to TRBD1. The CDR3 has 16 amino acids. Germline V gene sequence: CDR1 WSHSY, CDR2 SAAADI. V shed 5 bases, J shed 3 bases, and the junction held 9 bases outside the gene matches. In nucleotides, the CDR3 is TGCGCCAGCAGTAGGACAGGGGGACCTAGGTACTATGGCTACACCTTC. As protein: CASSRTGGPRYYGYTF.

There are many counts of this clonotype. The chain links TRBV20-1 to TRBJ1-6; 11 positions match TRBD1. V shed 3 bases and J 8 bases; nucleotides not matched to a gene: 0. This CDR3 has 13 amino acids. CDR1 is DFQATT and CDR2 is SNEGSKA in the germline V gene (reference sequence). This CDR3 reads CSARGQGDSPLHF. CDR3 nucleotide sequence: TGCAGTGCTAGGGGACAGGGGGATTCACCCCTCCACTTT.

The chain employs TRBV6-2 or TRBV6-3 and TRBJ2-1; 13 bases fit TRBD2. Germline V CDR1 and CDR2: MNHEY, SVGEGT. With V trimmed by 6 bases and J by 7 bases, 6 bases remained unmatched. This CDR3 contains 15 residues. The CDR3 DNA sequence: TGTGCCAGCAGCCCTGGACTAGCGGGAGCTAATGAGCAGTTCTTC. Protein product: CASSPGLAGANEQFF.

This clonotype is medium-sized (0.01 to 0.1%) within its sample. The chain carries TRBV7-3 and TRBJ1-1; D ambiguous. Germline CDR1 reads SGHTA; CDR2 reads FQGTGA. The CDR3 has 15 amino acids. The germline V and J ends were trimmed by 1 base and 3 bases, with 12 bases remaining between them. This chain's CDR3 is CASSLMGSSDTEAFF. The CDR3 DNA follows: TGTGCCAGCAGCTTAATGGGTTCATCGGACACTGAAGCTTTCTTT. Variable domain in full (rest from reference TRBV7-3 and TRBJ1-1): GAGVSQTPSNKVTEKGKYVELRCDPISGHTALYWYRQSLGQGPEFLIYFQGTGAADDSGLPNDRFFAVRPEGSVSTLKIQRTERGDSAVYLCASSLMGSSDTEAFFGQGTRLTVV.